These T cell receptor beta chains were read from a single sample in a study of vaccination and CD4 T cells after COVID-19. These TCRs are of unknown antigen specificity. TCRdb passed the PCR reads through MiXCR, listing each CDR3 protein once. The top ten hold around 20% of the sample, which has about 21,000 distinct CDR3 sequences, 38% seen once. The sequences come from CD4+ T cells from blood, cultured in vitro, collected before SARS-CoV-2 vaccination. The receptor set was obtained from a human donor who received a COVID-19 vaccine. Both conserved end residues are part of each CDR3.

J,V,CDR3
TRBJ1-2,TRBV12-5,CASGLVPLVRQGGNYGYTF
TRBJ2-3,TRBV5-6,CASSLLLTDTDTQYF
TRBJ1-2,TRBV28,CASTVQGYYGYTF
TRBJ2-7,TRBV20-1,CSAQLAGVSYEQYF
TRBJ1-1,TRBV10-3,CAIKAWESNTEAFF
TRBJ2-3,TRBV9,CASSVALTQDSFTDTQYF
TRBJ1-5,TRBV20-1,CSAPSGGSNQPQHF
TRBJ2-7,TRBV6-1,CASRRDRSEQYF
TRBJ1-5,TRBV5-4,CASSLGAPRENQPQHF
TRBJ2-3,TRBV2,CASSSSGGMTDTQYF
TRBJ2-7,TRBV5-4,CASSLRLFGLSDRGRRGEQYF
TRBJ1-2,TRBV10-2,CASRDREAAGYTF
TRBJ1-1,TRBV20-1,CSARRGGLDTEAFF
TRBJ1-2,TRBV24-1,CATSQGALDGYTF
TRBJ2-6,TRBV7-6,CASSPTTGSGANVLTF
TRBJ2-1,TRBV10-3,CAISDTGTGGSHEQFF
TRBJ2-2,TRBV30,CAWSEKIWGAGELFF
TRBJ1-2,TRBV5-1,CASTAVGRPNYGYTF
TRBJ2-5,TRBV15,CATSVASTGGETQYF
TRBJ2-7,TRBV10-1,CASSDGGAPYEQYF
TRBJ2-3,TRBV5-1,CASSSGLAEGKLSTDTQYF
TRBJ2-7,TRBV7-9,CASSLVTLYEQYF
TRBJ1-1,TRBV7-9,CASSLAAGAGRTEAFF
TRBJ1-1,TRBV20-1,CSARAPTGRSVKTEAFF
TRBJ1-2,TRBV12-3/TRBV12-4,CASSLSGGRYGYTF
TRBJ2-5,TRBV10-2,CATQSAGQETQYF
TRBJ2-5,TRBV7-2,CASSLDSPRETQYF
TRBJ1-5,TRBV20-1,CSARDPQDRISNQPQHF
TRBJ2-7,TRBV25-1,CASSTHRGSYEQYF
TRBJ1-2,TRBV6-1,CASSESVEWGRSYGYTF
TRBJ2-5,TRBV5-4,CASSFRPGLADETQYF
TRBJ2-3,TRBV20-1,CSARVLAGGTDTQYF
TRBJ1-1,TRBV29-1,CSVEGMTTAPTEAFF
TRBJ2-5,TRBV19,CASSIQASGGPSTQYF
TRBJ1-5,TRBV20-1,CSAREPQGGGNQPQHF
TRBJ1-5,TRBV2,CASSEVGQSNQPQHF
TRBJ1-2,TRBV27,CASSLAGGGGYGYTF
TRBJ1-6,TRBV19,CASSNQGGNSPLHF
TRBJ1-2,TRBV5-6,CASSLTGRETRTF
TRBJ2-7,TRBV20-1,CSASDLSQDPSSYEQYF